The sequence of this T cell receptor beta chain was determined in a study of response to subunit inactivated influenza vaccine (dated by TCRdb to 2017 to 2018). Regarding the research as a whole: Deep quantitative profiling of the T cell receptor repertoire was used in the study to follow responses to a trivalent subunit inactivated influenza vaccine.

V is reduced by 9 bases and J by 5 bases, leaving a spacing of 10 bases between them. There are 12 amino acids in the CDR3, from cysteine to phenylalanine inclusive. Just the 36-base CDR3 DNA is kept, in frame starting at base 1. The germline V gene provides CDR1 SGHVS and CDR2 FQNEAQ. To prepare the library, RT-PCR was applied. Sequencing was performed on an Illumina HiSeq 2500. The raw public data were reprocessed by TCRdb itself: fastp quality trimming at Q25, MiXCR clonotype calling, in-frame beta chains only. Here each entry gathers all rows of one CDR3 protein and keeps the most common genes and DNA. Across this sample there are just under 250,000 distinct CDR3 sequences, with 10% to 15% seen only once. Of the sample, roughly 7.7% is held by the ten largest clones. Summary of the overall study and its limitations: The authors proposed that each seasonal influenza vaccination may bring in only a limited number of new T cells.

In the case of this clonotype: Its antigen specificity is not known. Nothing much larger sits one base from this clone, and base qualities are not available.

The chain couples TRBV7-8 to TRBJ2-2; the D gene cannot be named for sure. This material consisted of non-naive T cells sorted from PBMCs, taken 14 to 15 days before vaccination. The sample's cell subset or site label, decoded: memory T cell fraction. This TCR was recovered from a man in his fifties or sixties who received an inactivated influenza vaccine. Donor details come from another sample of the same person, matched by shared clones. Here the CDR3 is given as CARPPPTGELFF. The nucleotides read TGTGCCAGGCCCCCCCCAACCGGGGAGCTGTTTTTT.